The 9 T cell receptor beta chains presented below share a single source sample, sequenced in a study of cytomegalovirus exposure and HLA in healthy donors. With 60 Vbeta and 13 Jbeta primers, the PCR was carried out. The protocol was immunoSEQ multiplex PCR, while the TCRdb copy is restricted to in-frame clones and leaves out a portion. The sample consists of 180,000 or so clones, 55% to 75% of them appearing once. Source material: PBMCs. These receptors were collected from a human donor in good health.

The V call is TRBV7-2, the J call TRBJ1-4, with D uncertain. V lost 4 bases to trimming and J lost 8 bases, with 17 bases between them. This CDR3 comprises 15 residues. The germline V gene has CDR1 SGHTA and CDR2 FQGNSA. CDR3 bases: TGTGCCAGCAGCTCCTGGAGGAGGGCTGGCGAAAAACTGTTTTTT. It codes for CASSSWRRAGEKLFF.

This sequence joins TRBV7-3 and TRBJ2-7; D remains unclear. V was pared by 4 bases and J by 4 bases, with 11 bases between. The CDR3 is 13 residues long. Germline CDR1 reads SGHTA; CDR2 reads FQGTGA. CDR3 sequence reads: CASSSLTVYEQYF. The CDR3 DNA reads TGTGCCAGCAGCTCTCTAACGGTTTACGAGCAGTACTTC.

The V and J genes are TRBV18 and TRBJ1-2; TRBD1 matches at 7 bases. V shed 3 bases, J shed 7 bases, and the junction held 11 bases outside the gene matches. This CDR3 is 15 amino acids long. Germline V gene lookup returns CDR1 KGHSH and CDR2 LQKENI. CDR3 sequence reads: CASSPLTGTEGGYTF. CDR3 in DNA: TGTGCCAGCTCACCGCTAACCGGGACAGAAGGTGGCTACACCTTC.

The chain combines TRBV7-3 with TRBJ2-3, with 9 bases lining up with TRBD2. The CDR3 length is 15 residues. J gave up 5 bases and V 5 bases, and 8 bases lay outside the gene matches. CDR1 is SGHTA and CDR2 is FQGTGA in the germline V gene. The CDR3 sequence: CASSPPGLAIDTQYF. In nucleotides, the CDR3 is TGTGCCAGCAGCCCCCCCGGACTAGCGATAGATACGCAGTATTTT.

V gene TRBV4-1 combines with J gene TRBJ2-7; TRBD2 agrees at 13 bases. Trimming removed 0 bases from V and 2 bases from J; junction bases left unmatched: 4. Per the germline V gene, CDR1 is MGHRA and CDR2 is YSYEKL. The CDR3 runs 17 residues. This CDR3 reads CASSQEGLAGAAYEQYF. The CDR3 DNA is TGCGCCAGCAGCCAAGAAGGACTAGCGGGGGCGGCCTACGAGCAGTACTTC.

The chain recombines TRBV7-6 with TRBJ2-5; D perhaps matches TRBD2 (6 bases). This CDR3 has 16 amino acids. From germline, CDR1 is SGHVS and CDR2 FNYEAQ. Trimming left V 0 bases short and J 5 bases short, with 16 bases between. CDR3 in amino acids: CASSLAHRGVRETQYF. In DNA, the CDR3 is TGTGCCAGCAGCTTAGCCCATCGCGGGGTACGGGAGACCCAGTACTTC.

This clone was counted a single time. The chain has TRBV5-1 and TRBJ1-1, with a weak D call TRBD1 (5 bases). CDR1 and CDR2 from the germline V gene are SGHRS and YFSETQ. This CDR3 has 12 amino acids. Trimming took 2 bases from V and 3 from J, leaving 5 bases between them. The CDR3, as DNA: TGCGCCAGCAGCTTCAGGGACACTGAAGCTTTCTTT. Translated, it gives CASSFRDTEAFF.

The V call is TRBV19, the J call TRBJ1-4, with a weak D call TRBD1 (6 bases). Trimming removed 5 bases at V and 5 bases at J, with 18 bases between. Germline V lookup: CDR1 LNHDA, CDR2 SQIVND (reference sequence). The CDR3 totals 16 residues. Written as DNA, the CDR3 is TGTGCCAGTAGTCCCCCCCCGTGGCAGGGGAATGAAAAACTGTTTTTT. Encoded protein: CASSPPPWQGNEKLFF.

In this sample, this clone turned up once. The gene calls are TRBV9 and TRBJ1-4; TRBD1 might be the D (5 bases). The CDR3 length is 16 residues. CDR1 is SGDLS, CDR2 YYNGEE, per germline. With 4 bases removed from V and 1 base from J, the gap between germline ends came to 14 bases. The CDR3 is CASSIWGGGTNEKLFF. The CDR3 nucleotides read TGTGCCAGCAGCATCTGGGGGGGTGGAACTAATGAAAAACTGTTTTTT.